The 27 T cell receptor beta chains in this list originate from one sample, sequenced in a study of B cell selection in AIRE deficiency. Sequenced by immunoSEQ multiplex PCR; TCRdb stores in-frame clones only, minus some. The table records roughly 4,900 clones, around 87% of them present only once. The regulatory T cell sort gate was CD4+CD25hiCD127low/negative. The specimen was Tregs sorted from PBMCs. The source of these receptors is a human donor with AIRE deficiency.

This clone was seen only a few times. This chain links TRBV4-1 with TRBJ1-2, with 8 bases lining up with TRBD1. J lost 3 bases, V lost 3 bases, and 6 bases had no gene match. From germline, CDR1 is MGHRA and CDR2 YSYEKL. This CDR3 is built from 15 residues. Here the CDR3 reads CASSHRTGTHYGYTF. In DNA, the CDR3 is TGCGCCAGCAGCCATCGGACAGGGACGCACTATGGCTACACCTTC.

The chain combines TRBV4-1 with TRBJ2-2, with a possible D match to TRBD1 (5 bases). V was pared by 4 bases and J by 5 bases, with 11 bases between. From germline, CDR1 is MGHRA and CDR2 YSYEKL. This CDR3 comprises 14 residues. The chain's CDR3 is CASSLNQGTGELFF. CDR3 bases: TGCGCCAGCAGCCTTAATCAGGGAACCGGGGAGCTGTTTTTT.

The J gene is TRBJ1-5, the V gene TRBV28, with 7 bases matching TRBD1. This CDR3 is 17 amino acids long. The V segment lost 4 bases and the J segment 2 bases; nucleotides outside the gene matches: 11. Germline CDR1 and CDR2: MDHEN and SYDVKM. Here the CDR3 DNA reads TGTGCCAGCAGTTCGTGGAAGGGGGCTCGGGGCAATCAGCCCCAGCATTTT. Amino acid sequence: CASSSWKGARGNQPQHF.

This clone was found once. CDR3 bases: TGTGCCAGCAGTTACAGCGGGAGGGCCTACAATGAGCAGTTCTTC. This encodes CASSYSGRAYNEQFF. J is TRBJ2-1 and V is TRBV6-5, with TRBD2 identical over 10 bases. Unmatched junction bases numbered 0, after V lost 2 bases and J lost 2 bases. This CDR3 has 15 amino acids. Germline V gene lookup returns CDR1 MNHEY and CDR2 SVGAGI.

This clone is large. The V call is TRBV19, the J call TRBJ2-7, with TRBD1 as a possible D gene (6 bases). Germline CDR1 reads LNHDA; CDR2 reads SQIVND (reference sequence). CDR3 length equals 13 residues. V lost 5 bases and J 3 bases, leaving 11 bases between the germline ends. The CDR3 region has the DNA TGTGCCAGTAGTCCGGGACAATTCTACGAGCAGTACTTC. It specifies CASSPGQFYEQYF.

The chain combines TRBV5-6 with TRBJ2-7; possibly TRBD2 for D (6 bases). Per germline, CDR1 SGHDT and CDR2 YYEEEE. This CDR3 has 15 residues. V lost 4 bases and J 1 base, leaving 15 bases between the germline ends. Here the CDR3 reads CASSDGGRISYEQYF. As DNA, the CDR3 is TGTGCCAGCAGCGACGGGGGTCGAATATCCTACGAGCAGTACTTC.

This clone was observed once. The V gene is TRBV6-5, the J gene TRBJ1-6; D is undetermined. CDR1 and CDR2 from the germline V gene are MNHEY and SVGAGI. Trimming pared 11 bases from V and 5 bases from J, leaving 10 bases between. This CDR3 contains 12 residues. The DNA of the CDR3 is TGTGCCGCCCATAGCAATAATTCACCCCTCCACTTT. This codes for CAAHSNNSPLHF.

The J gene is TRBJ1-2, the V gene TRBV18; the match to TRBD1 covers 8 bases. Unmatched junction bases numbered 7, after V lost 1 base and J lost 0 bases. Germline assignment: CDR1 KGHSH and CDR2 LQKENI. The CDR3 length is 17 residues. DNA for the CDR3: TGTGCCAGCTCACCACGTCCCTGGGACAGGCCTAACTATGGCTACACCTTC. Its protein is CASSPRPWDRPNYGYTF.

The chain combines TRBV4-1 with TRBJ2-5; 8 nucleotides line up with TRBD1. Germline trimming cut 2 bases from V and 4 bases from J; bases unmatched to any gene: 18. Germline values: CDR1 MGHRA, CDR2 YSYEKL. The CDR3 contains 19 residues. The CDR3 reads CASSQSPRTGPELIETQYF. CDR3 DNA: TGCGCCAGCAGCCAAAGCCCCCGGACAGGGCCCGAACTAATAGAGACCCAGTACTTC.

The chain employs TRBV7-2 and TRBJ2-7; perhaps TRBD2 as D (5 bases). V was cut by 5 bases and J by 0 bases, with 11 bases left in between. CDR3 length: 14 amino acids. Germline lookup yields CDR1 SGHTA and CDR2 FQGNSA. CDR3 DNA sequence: TGTGCCAGCAGCCTGAGCGGAAACTCCTACGAGCAGTACTTC. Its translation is CASSLSGNSYEQYF.

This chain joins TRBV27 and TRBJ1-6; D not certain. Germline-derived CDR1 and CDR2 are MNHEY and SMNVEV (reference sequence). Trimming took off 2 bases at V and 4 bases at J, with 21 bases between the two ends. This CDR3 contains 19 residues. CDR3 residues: CASSLRLRGTGYYNSPLHF. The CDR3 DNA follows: TGTGCCAGCAGTTTACGGCTTCGGGGAACTGGATATTATAATTCACCCCTCCACTTT.

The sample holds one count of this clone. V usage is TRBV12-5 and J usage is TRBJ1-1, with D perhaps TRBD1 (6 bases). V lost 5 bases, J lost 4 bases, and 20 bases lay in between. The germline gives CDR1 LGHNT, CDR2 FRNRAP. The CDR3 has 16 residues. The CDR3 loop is CASGPPGHYWGTEAFF. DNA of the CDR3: TGTGCTAGTGGTCCCCCGGGACATTACTGGGGCACTGAAGCTTTCTTT.

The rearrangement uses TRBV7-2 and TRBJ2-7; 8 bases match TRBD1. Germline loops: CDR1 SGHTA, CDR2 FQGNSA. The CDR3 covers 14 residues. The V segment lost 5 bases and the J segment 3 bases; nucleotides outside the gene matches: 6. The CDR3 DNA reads TGTGCCAGCAGCCCCGGACAGGGAGGCTACGAGCAGTACTTC. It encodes CASSPGQGGYEQYF.

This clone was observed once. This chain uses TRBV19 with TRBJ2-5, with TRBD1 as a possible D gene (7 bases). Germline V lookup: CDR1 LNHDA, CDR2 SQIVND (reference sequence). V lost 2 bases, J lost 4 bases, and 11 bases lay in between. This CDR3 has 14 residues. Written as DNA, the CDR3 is TGTGCCAGTAGTATAAACAGGGGAGGAGAGACCCAGTACTTC. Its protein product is CASSINRGGETQYF.

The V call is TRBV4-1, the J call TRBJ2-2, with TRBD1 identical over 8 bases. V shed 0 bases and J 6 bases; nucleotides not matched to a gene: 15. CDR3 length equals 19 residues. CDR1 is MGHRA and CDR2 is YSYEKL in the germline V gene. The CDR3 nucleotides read TGCGCCAGCAGCCAAGATCCTCTTGCGTTCAGGGGGCCTTCCGGGGAGCTGTTTTTT. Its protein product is CASSQDPLAFRGPSGELFF.

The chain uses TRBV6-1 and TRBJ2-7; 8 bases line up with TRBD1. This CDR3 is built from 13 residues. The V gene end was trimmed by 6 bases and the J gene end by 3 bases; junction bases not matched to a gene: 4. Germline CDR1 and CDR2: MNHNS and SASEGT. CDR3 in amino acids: CASRITGGYEQYF. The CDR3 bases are TGTGCCAGCAGGATTACAGGGGGCTACGAGCAGTACTTC.

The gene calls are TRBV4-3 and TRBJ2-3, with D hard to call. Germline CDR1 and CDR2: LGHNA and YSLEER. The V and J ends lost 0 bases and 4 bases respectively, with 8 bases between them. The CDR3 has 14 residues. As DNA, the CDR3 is TGCGCCAGCAGCCAAGAACTTCTAGCAGATACGCAGTATTTT. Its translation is CASSQELLADTQYF.

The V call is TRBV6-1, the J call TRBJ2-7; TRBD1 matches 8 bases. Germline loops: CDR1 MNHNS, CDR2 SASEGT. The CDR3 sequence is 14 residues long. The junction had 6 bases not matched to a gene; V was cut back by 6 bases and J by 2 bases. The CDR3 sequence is CASRRTGIPYEQYF. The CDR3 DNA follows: TGTGCCAGCAGGAGGACAGGGATCCCCTACGAGCAGTACTTC.

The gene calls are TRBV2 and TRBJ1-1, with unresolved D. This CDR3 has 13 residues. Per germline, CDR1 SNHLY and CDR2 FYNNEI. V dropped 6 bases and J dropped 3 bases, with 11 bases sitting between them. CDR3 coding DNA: TGTGCCAGCAGATCAGGTCGGTACACTGAAGCTTTCTTT. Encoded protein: CASRSGRYTEAFF.

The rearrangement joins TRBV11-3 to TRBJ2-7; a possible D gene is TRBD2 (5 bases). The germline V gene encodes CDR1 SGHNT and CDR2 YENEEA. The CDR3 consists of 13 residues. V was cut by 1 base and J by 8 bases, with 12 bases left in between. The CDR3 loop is CASSLGWTRQQYF. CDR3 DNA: TGTGCCAGCAGCTTAGGGTGGACTCGGCAGCAGTACTTC.

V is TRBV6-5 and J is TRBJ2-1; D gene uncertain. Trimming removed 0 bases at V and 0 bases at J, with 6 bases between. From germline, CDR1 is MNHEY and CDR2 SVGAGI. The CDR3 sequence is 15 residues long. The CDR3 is CASSYSFSSYNEQFF. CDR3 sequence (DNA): TGTGCCAGCAGTTACTCATTCTCCTCCTACAATGAGCAGTTCTTC.

The CDR3 sequence is CASSPPAQGATEQYF. In DNA form, the CDR3 reads TGTGCCAGCTCACCCCCGGCACAGGGGGCGACCGAGCAGTACTTC. The gene calls are TRBV18 and TRBJ2-7, with 9 bases identical to TRBD1. CDR3 length: 15 residues. J lost 6 bases, V lost 3 bases, and 9 bases had no gene match. CDR1 KGHSH and CDR2 LQKENI come from the germline V gene.

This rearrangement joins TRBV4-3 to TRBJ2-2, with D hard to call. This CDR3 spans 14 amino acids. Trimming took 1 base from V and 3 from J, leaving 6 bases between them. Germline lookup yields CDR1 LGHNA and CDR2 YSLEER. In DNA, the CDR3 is TGCGCCAGCAGCCAAGTTTCGTACACCGGGGAGCTGTTTTTT. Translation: CASSQVSYTGELFF.

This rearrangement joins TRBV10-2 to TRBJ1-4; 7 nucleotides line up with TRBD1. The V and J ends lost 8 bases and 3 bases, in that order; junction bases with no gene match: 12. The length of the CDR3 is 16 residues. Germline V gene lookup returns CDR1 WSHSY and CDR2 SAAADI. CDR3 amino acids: CASPPRGERANEKLFF. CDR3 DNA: TGCGCCAGCCCTCCCAGGGGGGAAAGGGCTAATGAAAAACTGTTTTTT.

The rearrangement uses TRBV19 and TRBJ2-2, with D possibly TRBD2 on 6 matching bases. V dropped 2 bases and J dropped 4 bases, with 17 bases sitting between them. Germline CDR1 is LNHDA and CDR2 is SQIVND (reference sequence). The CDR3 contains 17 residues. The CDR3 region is CASSIFAGREATGELFF. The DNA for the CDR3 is TGTGCCAGTAGTATATTCGCCGGCAGGGAGGCCACCGGGGAGCTGTTTTTT.

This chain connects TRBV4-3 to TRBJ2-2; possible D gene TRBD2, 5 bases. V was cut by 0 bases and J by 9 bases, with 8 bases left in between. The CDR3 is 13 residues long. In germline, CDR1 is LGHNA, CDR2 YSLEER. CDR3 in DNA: TGCGCCAGCAGCCAAGATCTAGCCCGGGAGCTGTTTTTT. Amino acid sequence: CASSQDLARELFF.

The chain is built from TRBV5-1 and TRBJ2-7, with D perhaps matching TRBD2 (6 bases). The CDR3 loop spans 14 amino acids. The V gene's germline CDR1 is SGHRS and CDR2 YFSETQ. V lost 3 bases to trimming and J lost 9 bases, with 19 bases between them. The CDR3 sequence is CASSSPGGAGVQYF. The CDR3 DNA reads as TGCGCCAGCAGCTCCCCCGGGGGAGCTGGCGTGCAGTACTTC.